This TCR beta chain was obtained from a study of blood T cell repertoires in COVID-19. For the study at large: Samples representing acute and convalescent COVID-19 were sourced from the United States, Italy and Spain.

Germline V gene data show CDR1 as SGHKS and CDR2 as YYEKEE (reference sequence). The CDR3 is 15 residues long. Trimming left V 5 bases short and J 4 bases short, with 15 bases between. This clone occurred once. Repertoires were generated with immunoSEQ multiplex PCR, while TCRdb's copy carries only in-frame clones and drops some. The sample consists of 160,000 or so clones, about four fifths of them appearing once. Sequences were obtained from peripheral blood. The sequence came from a man in his 70s with active or convalescent COVID-19. The gene calls are TRBV5-5 and TRBJ1-4; a possible D gene is TRBD1 (6 bases). The CDR3 sequence: CASRGSGQNNEKLFF. DNA of the CDR3: TGTGCCAGCAGGGGGTCTGGACAGAATAATGAAAAACTGTTTTTT.